This T cell receptor beta chain derives from a study of long-term antiretroviral therapy in people with HIV. Study-level background: Samples collected earliest predate the 2015 immediate-ART recommendation by about a decade.

Overall study results and limits: At every time point, clones expanded before ART dominated the repertoire.

Version v3.0 of the immunoSEQ assay was performed at survey level. TCRdb's copy holds only in-frame clones and misses some; the assay was immunoSEQ multiplex PCR. In the table there are about 24,000 clones, 70% to 85% of which are singletons. Worth noting for this clone: Its antigen is not known.

The CDR3 runs to 16 residues. Trimming removed 4 bases at V and 2 bases at J, with 17 bases between. Germline V gives CDR1 SGHTS, CDR2 YDEGEE. The TCR originated in a man younger than 45 with HIV. Material: unsorted PBMCs, obtained 4.4 years after starting antiretroviral therapy. The V call is TRBV5-8, the J call TRBJ2-3, with D maybe TRBD2 (6 bases). For the CDR3, the DNA is TGTGCCAGCAGCCTGATGGCGGAGGGGCCCACAGATACGCAGTATTTT. Translated, it gives CASSLMAEGPTDTQYF.